Here is one T cell receptor beta chain with its context. The data were produced by immunoSEQ multiplex PCR, yet TCRdb's version contains in-frame clones alone and is incomplete. This sample has some 56,000 clones, with around 92% found just once. These data belong to a study of T cell changes during pregnancy in multiple sclerosis. Germline CDR1 reads SGHNT; CDR2 reads YYREEE (reference sequence). Deletions cut 4 bases from V and 1 base from J, with 11 bases between. CDR3 length: 14 amino acids. This sequence joins TRBV5-4 and TRBJ1-1; a possible D gene is TRBD1 (6 bases). The receptor comes from a female donor with multiple sclerosis, enrolled in a pregnancy study. Sequences were derived from CD4+ T cells from peripheral blood mononuclear cells, sampled after pregnancy. The CDR3 spells CASSRDRRNTEAFF. CDR3 sequence (DNA): TGTGCCAGCAGCCGTGACAGGCGGAACACTGAAGCTTTCTTT.